This TCR beta chain was obtained from a study of T-cell memory formation after mild COVID-19. General study findings and limits: CM and EM subsets held most contracting CD4+ clones; EMRA held CD8+ ones.

On this clonotype itself: What it binds is unknown.

Each CDR3 protein gets one entry after TCRdb re-called the 5' RACE reads with MiXCR. The profile shows 150,000 to 200,000 distinct CDR3 sequences, roughly 14% of them singletons. Germline V lookup: CDR1 GTSNPN, CDR2 SVGIG (reference sequence). The CDR3 length is 16 residues. Trimming at V came to 4 bases and at J to 1 base, leaving 9 bases not matched to a gene. Sequenced sample: PBMCs or a T cell subset sorted from them (not recorded which). This chain connects TRBV30 to TRBJ2-3; 9 positions agree with TRBD2. The receptor was derived from an adult woman who had mild COVID-19 (a few samples of this study predate the infection). Cell type and time point are not known. The CDR3 DNA sequence: TGTGCCTGGACCATCCTAGCGGGACCCGGCACAGATACGCAGTATTTT. Amino acid sequence: CAWTILAGPGTDTQYF.